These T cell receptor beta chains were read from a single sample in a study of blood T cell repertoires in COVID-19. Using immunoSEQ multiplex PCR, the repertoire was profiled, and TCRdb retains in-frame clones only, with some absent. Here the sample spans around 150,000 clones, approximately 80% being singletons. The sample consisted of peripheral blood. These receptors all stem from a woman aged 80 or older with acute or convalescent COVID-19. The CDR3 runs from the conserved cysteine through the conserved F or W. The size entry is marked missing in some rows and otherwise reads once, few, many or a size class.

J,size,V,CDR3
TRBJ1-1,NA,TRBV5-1,CASSKEGSEAFF
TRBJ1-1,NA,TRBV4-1,CASSTGGRFRGRPYAFF
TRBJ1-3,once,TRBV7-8,CASSLEGGTSGNTIYF
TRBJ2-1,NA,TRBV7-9,CASSLLGSSSYNEQFF
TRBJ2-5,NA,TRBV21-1,CASNPEAAGGGTQYF
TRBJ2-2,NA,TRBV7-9,CASSDQGARTGELFF
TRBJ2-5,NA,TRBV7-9,CASSLLDFGSGETQYF
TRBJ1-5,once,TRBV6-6,CASSRNQGNQPQHF
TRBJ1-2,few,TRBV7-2,CASSSGTGRGYTF
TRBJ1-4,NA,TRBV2,CASRAGATNEKLFF
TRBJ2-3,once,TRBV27,CASSLERGGPADTQYF
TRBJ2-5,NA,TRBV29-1,CSILDFQETQYF
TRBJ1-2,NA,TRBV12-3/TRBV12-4,CASSFGGGGYTF
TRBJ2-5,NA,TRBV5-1,CASSLAPQETQYF
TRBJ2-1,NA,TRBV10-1,CASSESGTSGVDEQFF
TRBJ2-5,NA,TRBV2,CASRGPRGETQYF
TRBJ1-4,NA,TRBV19,CASSLQGRIEKLFF
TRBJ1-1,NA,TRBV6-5,CASTPDRSHTEAFF
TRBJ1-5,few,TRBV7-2,CASSPSRGADSNQPQHF
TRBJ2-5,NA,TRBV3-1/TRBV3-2,CASRDSGETQYF
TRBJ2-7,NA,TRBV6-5,CASSKTSDYSYEQYF
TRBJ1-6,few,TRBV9,CASGPERQGYSPLHF
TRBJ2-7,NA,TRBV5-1,CASSPGTSGFYEQYF
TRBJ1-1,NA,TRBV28,CASRAWRGRGTEAFF
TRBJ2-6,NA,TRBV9,CASSARLGQGRTPGANVLTF
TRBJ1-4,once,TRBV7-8,CASSLAGGEKLFF
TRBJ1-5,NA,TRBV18,CASSPQGQGGGLSNQPQHF
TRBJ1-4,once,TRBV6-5,CASSYSGYEKLFF
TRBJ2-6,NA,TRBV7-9,CASSLVQTSGANVLTF
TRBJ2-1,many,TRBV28,CASSSGTAEQFF
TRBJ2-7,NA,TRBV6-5,CASRTGGSHSYEQYF
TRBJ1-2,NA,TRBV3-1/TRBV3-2,CASSQVPRAPYGYTF
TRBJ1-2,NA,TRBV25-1,CASSVGQGHGYTF
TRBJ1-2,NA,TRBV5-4,CASSPRDRGQQHGYTF
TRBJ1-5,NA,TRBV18,CASSPGGDQPQHF
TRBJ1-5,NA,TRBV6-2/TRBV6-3,CASSLQQVLSNQPQHF
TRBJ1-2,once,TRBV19,CASSALSTGVFGYGYTF
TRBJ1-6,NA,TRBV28,CASSLEYPPLHF
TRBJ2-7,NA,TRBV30,CAWRGGNEQYF
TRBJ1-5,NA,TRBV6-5,CASSPGTGGVKPQHF
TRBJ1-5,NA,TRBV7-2,CASSLAQGNNQPQHF
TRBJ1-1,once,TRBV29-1,CSVANTEAFF
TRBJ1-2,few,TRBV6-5,CASRQTANYGYTF
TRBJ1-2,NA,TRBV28,CASRDDRTGSNYGYTF
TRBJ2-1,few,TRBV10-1,CASSENPYGGNEQFF